This T cell receptor beta chain appears in the sequencing data of a study of regulatory T cells in long-lasting Graves disease. Regarding the study as a whole: Segments TRBV28, TRBJ1-2 and TRBJ2-5 showed preferential usage in persistent disease. Among the persistent patients, 2,500 to 3,500 public clonotypes were shared, more than the 966 shared among new patients.

The time point was: newly diagnosed GD, antithyroid drugs for less than 3 months. PBMCs provided the RNA from which the TCR library was made. In regard to this clonotype: The antigen is undetermined.

Libraries of TCR beta came from iRepertoire HTBI primers plus Arm-PCR of CDR3 regions. Using its own MiXCR run on the multiplex PCR reads, TCRdb lists one record per CDR3 protein. This table holds 580,000 or so distinct CDR3 sequences, 15% to 20% found once. The length of the CDR3 is 15 residues. V gave up 5 bases and J gave up 0 bases, with 12 bases separating them. Germline values: CDR1 SGHRS, CDR2 YFSETQ. These data are also associated with another study on T cells in Graves' hyperthyroidism and ophthalmopathy.

The sequencing used peripheral blood mononuclear cells (PBMCs), collected at new diagnosis, from a patient treated with antithyroid drugs. The chain is built from TRBV5-1 and TRBJ2-1; a possible D gene is TRBD2 (5 bases). The receptor was isolated from a man in his late teens or twenties with Graves disease. The CDR3 nucleotides read TGCGCCAGCAGACTAGACATGGACTCCTACAATGAGCAGTTCTTC. Translating gives CASRLDMDSYNEQFF.